This T cell receptor (beta chain) appears in the sequencing data of a study of shared clonotypes between healthy human individuals. Study-wide context: Per donor, three plates held CD4 naive cells, three held CD4 memory, two held CD8 naive and one held CD8 memory.

Clones were sequenced by immunoSEQ multiplex PCR, and TCRdb holds only the in-frame ones, with some missing. There are more than 80,000 clones in the sample; under 70% occur only once, and 45% to 50% lies in the top ten. CD45RO+ cells were combined with CCR7-negative CD45RA+ TemRA cells to form CD8 memory. With 0 bases removed from V and 1 base from J, the gap between germline ends came to 16 bases. Looked up from germline, CDR1 is SGHVS and CDR2 is FQNEAQ. The CDR3 is made up of 18 amino acids. The clonotype was recovered from a man aged 25 to 40 in good health. The sample comprised memory CD8+ T cells sorted from blood. The subset was: CD45RO+ cells pooled with CCR7-negative TemRA cells. The chain combines TRBV7-8 with TRBJ2-1, with D maybe TRBD2 (5 bases). Here the CDR3 reads CASSLAGPSSTSYNEQFF. The DNA of the CDR3 is TGTGCCAGCAGCTTAGCTGGTCCCTCTAGCACGTCCTACAATGAGCAGTTCTTC. Combining the CDR3 with reference TRBV7-8 and TRBJ2-1 gives the whole variable domain GAGVSQSPRYKVAKRGQDVALRCDPISGHVSLFWYQQALGQGPEFLTYFQNEAQLDKSGLPSDRFFAERPEGSVSTLKIQRTQQEDSAVYLCASSLAGPSSTSYNEQFFGPGTRLTVL.